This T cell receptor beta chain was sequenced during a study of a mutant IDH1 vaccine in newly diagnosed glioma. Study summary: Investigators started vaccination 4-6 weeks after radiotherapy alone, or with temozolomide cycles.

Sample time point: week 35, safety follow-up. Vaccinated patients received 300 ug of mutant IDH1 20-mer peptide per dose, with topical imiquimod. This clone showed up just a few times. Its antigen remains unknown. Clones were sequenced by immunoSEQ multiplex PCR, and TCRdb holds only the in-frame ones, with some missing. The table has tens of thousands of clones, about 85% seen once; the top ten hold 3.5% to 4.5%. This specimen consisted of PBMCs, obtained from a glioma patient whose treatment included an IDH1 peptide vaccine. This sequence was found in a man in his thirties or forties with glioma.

CDR3 coding DNA: TGTGCCAGCAGTTACCTAGACAGAGGAAAGACTGAAGCTTTCTTT. Translation gives CASSYLDRGKTEAFF. The chain is built from TRBV6-5 and TRBJ1-1; weak D call: TRBD1 (5 bases). The V end was cut by 2 bases, the J end by 5 bases, with 15 bases between. Germline CDR1 MNHEY, CDR2 SVGAGI. The CDR3 sequence is 15 residues long.